The T cell receptor beta chain under discussion was sequenced for a study of CXCR3-negative and CXCR3-positive naive CD8 T cells (dated by TCRdb to the late 2010s). Regarding the study in general: In total, 130 million to 150 million TRB reads were obtained, which works out to roughly 1.5 +/- 0.3 million reads per library. Diversity and physicochemical repertoire analyses covered roughly eleven donors pooled from two independent experiments. TRBV-TRBJ cluster analysis included naive subsets from roughly 5 donors and memory cells from 3 donors. Study-level results and caveats: Freshly isolated PBMCs were used for most assays because CXCR3 expression went down partially after cryopreservation. Both naive subsets had comparably high repertoire diversity, while memory CD8+ T cells had much lower repertoire diversity. Compared with CXCR3-negative naive cells, CXCR3-positive naive cells had TRB CDR3s with higher hydrophobicity (lower Kidera factor 4), lower energy, and higher strength and volume indices. Because surface CD5, which is linked to self-reactivity in mice, was comparable between the naive subsets, TCR interaction strength was also inferred from the physicochemical properties of TRB CDR3s. Naive CXCR3-negative and CXCR3-positive cells from the same donor showed similar TRBV-TRBJ usage, whereas memory cells showed distinct patterns.

Looking up the germline V gene yields CDR1 SQVTM and CDR2 ANQGSEA. The CDR3 holds 15 amino acids from the cysteine to the phenylalanine. The DNA is not on file. As regards this clonotype: What this receptor recognizes is not known.

For each CD8+ T cell subset, flow sorting was done in triplicate, and a few hundred thousand cells per subset went directly into RLT lysis buffer. Naive CD8+ T cells were defined stringently as CD45RO-CCR7+CD27+CD95- to exclude memory contaminants. Peripheral blood mononuclear cells were isolated from buffy coats by standard density gradient centrifugation. Naive CXCR3-negative and CXCR3-positive CD8+ T cells were flow-sorted using a FACSAria III. Total RNA was extracted from sorted cells using an RNeasy Mini Kit. TCRdb records NextSeq 550 as the sequencer. The Human TCR Profiling Kit (MiLaboratory) was used to make UMI-labeled 5' RACE TRB cDNA libraries. The full amount of extracted RNA was used for cDNA synthesis, and the full amount of resulting cDNA was used for PCR amplification. The libraries were made side by side, with each library going through the same number of PCR cycles. Per the original workflow: MIGEC and MiXCR extracted about 48,000 +/- 9,800 unique UMI-labeled TRB cDNA molecules per library, requiring at least two reads per UMI. On average, each library contained roughly 40,000 +/- 10,000 functional in-frame TRB CDR3 nucleotide clonotypes without stop codons. After downsampling to 5000 UMI-labeled TRB molecules per sample, diversity metrics, including normalized Shannon-Wiener and Chao1, were computed in VDJtools. For the central five CDR3 residues, VDJtools calculated physicochemical properties weighted by clonotype size, namely interaction energy, strength, volume and Kidera factor 4. Following TCRdb reprocessing, every CDR3 protein sequence forms one entry, and DNA is not provided. For this entry, the V and J calls and clone size follow TCRdb and not the study's own pipeline. The sample's table lists a count of over 95,000 distinct CDR3 sequences. The leading ten clones occupy approximately 0.4% of the sample.

This sequence uses TRBV29-1 and TRBJ2-7; TCRdb's D call of TRBD1 is untestable without DNA. The TCR originated in a human donor in good health. Some clones in this sample may be carry-over from other donors' samples. The sequenced sample consisted of naive CXCR3+ CD8+ T cells from blood. The intended sense of this specimen's cell subset or site label: CD45RO-CCR7+CD27+CD95- naive CD8+ T cells expressing CXCR3 (TNR3+). The CDR3 protein sequence reads: CSVGALVRSSYEQYF.